The 27 T cell receptor beta chains given below trace back to one sample, sequenced in a study of blood T cell repertoires in COVID-19. Sequenced by immunoSEQ multiplex PCR; TCRdb stores in-frame clones only, minus some. This sample carries about 190,000 clones, roughly 80% of them seen once, and the ten largest clones take about 5.5%. Specimen: peripheral blood. These receptors all come from a woman in her 30s with acute or convalescent COVID-19.

The chain links TRBV27 to TRBJ1-5, with 10 bases aligning to TRBD1. CDR1 is MNHEY and CDR2 is SMNVEV in the germline V gene (reference sequence). This CDR3 spans 14 amino acids. The junction had 3 bases not matched to a gene; V was cut back by 3 bases and J by 7 bases. The CDR3 DNA sequence: TGTGCCAGCAGTTTGACAGGGGGCCGGCAGCCCCAGCATTTT. This encodes CASSLTGGRQPQHF.

The CDR3 region has the DNA TGTGCCAGCAGTCTTGCTAGAGGGACAGGGCTTTTTAGGGTCACTGAAGCTTTCTTT. It encodes CASSLARGTGLFRVTEAFF. The genes are TRBV27 and TRBJ1-1; 9 bases agree with TRBD1. Germline loops: CDR1 MNHEY, CDR2 SMNVEV (reference sequence). The CDR3 runs to 19 residues. V dropped 5 bases and J dropped 4; count of bases not matched to a gene: 20.

V usage is TRBV25-1 and J usage is TRBJ2-1; 12 nucleotides align to TRBD2. CDR3 size: 17 residues. Germline V gives CDR1 MGHDK, CDR2 SYGVNS. The V segment lost 0 bases and the J segment 2 bases; nucleotides outside the gene matches: 2. Here the CDR3 DNA reads TGTGCCAGCAGTGAATACCCTAGCGGGAGGGCCTACAATGAGCAGTTCTTC. This encodes CASSEYPSGRAYNEQFF.

The V call is TRBV7-6, the J call TRBJ2-1; D is possibly TRBD2 (5 bases). The CDR3 loop spans 16 amino acids. Trimming cost V 5 bases and J 7 bases, with 21 bases left between them. Per the germline V gene, CDR1 is SGHVS and CDR2 is FNYEAQ. CDR3 DNA: TGTGCCAGCAGCCTCCTACATACGGACTGGGGTAATGAGCAGTTCTTC. Protein: CASSLLHTDWGNEQFF.

This chain links TRBV19 with TRBJ1-5; no reliable D call. The CDR3 consists of 15 residues. The ends were cut back, 6 bases at V and 6 bases at J, with 18 bases in the middle. Germline V gene lookup returns CDR1 LNHDA and CDR2 SQIVND (reference sequence). The CDR3 nucleotides read TGTGCCAGTAGCCTATCCTTTACGAAGTCTCAGCCCCAGCATTTT. Amino acid sequence: CASSLSFTKSQPQHF.

The chain joins TRBV4-2 to TRBJ1-2, with D possibly TRBD1 on 6 matching bases. V dropped 1 base and J dropped 6 bases, with 9 bases sitting between them. CDR3 length: 13 residues. Germline V gives CDR1 LGHNA, CDR2 YNFKEQ. The CDR3 DNA reads TGTGCCAGCAGCCAAGCAGGGGTAAATGGCTACACCTTC. It encodes CASSQAGVNGYTF.

This clone has only one observation. This chain connects TRBV3-1 (or the pseudogene TRBV3-2) to TRBJ1-1, with D possibly TRBD1 on 6 matching bases. With 0 bases removed from V and 1 base from J, the gap between germline ends came to 12 bases. Germline lookup yields CDR1 LGHDT and CDR2 YNNKEL (reference sequence). The CDR3 runs 16 residues. The CDR3, as DNA: TGTGCCAGCAGCCAAGATAAAGGACAGAAGAACACTGAAGCTTTCTTT. Encoded protein: CASSQDKGQKNTEAFF.

The rearrangement uses TRBV12-3 or TRBV12-4 and TRBJ2-1; no definite D call. Trimming shortened V by 1 base and J by 12 bases, and 7 bases separated the two germline ends. This CDR3 has 11 amino acids. The DNA of the CDR3 is TGTGCCAGCAGTTTAGGGGCAGGGCAGTTCTTC. It encodes CASSLGAGQFF.

This clone was recorded a few times. This rearrangement joins TRBV2 to TRBJ1-1, with D unclear. Trimming shortened V by 1 base and J by 1 base, and 7 bases separated the two germline ends. Germline CDR1 and CDR2: SNHLY and FYNNEI. CDR3 length: 14 amino acids. CDR3 DNA sequence: TGTGCCAGCAGTGAAGTTCGGGGGAACACTGAAGCTTTCTTT. Translation: CASSEVRGNTEAFF.

Concerning this clone itself: This sample also contains other DNA sequences that code for the same CDR3. V usage is TRBV5-1 and J usage is TRBJ2-5; 10 positions match TRBD2. The CDR3 is 15 amino acids. CDR1 SGHRS and CDR2 YFSETQ come from the germline V gene. With 4 bases clipped from V and 4 bases from J, the junction kept 7 bases outside the gene matches. The CDR3 reads CASSLGLALRETQYF. CDR3 DNA sequence: TGCGCCAGCAGCCTGGGACTAGCGCTCCGAGAGACCCAGTACTTC.

The chain uses TRBV15 and TRBJ2-5; 8 bases line up with TRBD1. V lost 8 bases to trimming and J lost 4 bases; unmatched junction nucleotides: 3. The CDR3 loop spans 12 amino acids. Germline V gives CDR1 LNHNV, CDR2 YYDKDF (reference sequence). The CDR3 protein is CATQGAGETQYF. CDR3 DNA sequence: TGTGCCACCCAGGGGGCGGGAGAGACCCAGTACTTC.

The table lists this clone with a few counts. V is TRBV29-1 and J is TRBJ1-2, with D possibly being TRBD1 (6 bases). The CDR3 is made up of 14 amino acids. With 3 bases removed from V and 5 bases from J, the gap between germline ends came to 16 bases. In germline, CDR1 is SQVTM, CDR2 ANQGSEA. The CDR3 here is CSVEGGALRYGYTF. The CDR3 DNA reads TGCAGCGTTGAGGGGGGGGCGCTTAGGTATGGCTACACCTTC.

The chain has TRBV7-8 and TRBJ2-7; D is unclear. CDR1 is SGHVS, CDR2 FQNEAQ, per germline. V gave up 3 bases and J gave up 0 bases, with 12 bases separating them. The CDR3 sequence is 15 residues long. Here the CDR3 reads CASSFDPASSYEQYF. CDR3 nucleotides: TGTGCCAGCAGCTTCGATCCAGCTAGCTCCTACGAGCAGTACTTC.

The rearrangement links TRBV19 to TRBJ1-1, with D possibly TRBD1 on 5 matching bases. The CDR3 is 17 amino acids. The V gene lost 0 bases and the J gene lost 3 bases, with 17 bases spanning the gap. Germline V gene lookup returns CDR1 LNHDA and CDR2 SQIVND (reference sequence). As DNA, the CDR3 is TGTGCCAGTAGTATAGAGGGGACTTGGCACGAATACACTGAAGCTTTCTTT. It encodes CASSIEGTWHEYTEAFF.

The V call is TRBV30, the J call TRBJ2-6; possible D gene TRBD1, 6 bases. This CDR3 comprises 16 residues. Trimming removed 4 bases at V and 3 bases at J, with 16 bases between. Germline lookup yields CDR1 GTSNPN and CDR2 SVGIG (reference sequence). CDR3 nucleotides: TGTGCCTGGACAACTTCCCAGGGGAATGGGGCCAACGTCCTGACTTTC. Its translation: CAWTTSQGNGANVLTF.

This chain uses TRBV4-3 with TRBJ1-4; D remains unclear. The CDR3 consists of 17 residues. The V and J ends lost 0 bases and 2 bases respectively, with 13 bases between them. Germline V gives CDR1 LGHNA, CDR2 YSLEER. DNA for the CDR3: TGCGCCAGCAGCCAAGATACTGGGCGAACGACTAATGAAAAACTGTTTTTT. This translates into CASSQDTGRTTNEKLFF.

The chain recombines TRBV3-1 (or the pseudogene TRBV3-2) with TRBJ1-5; tentatively, D is TRBD1 (6 bases). Per germline, CDR1 LGHDT and CDR2 YNNKEL (reference sequence). V was shortened by 1 base and J by 0 bases, with 10 bases between the two germline ends. The CDR3 has 16 residues. The CDR3 sequence: CASSQGGGDSNQPQHF. The CDR3 nucleotides are TGTGCCAGCAGCCAAGGGGGGGGCGATAGCAATCAGCCCCAGCATTTT.

This sequence joins TRBV5-1 and TRBJ1-4; TRBD1 aligns across 7 bases. The CDR3 sequence is 16 residues long. Per germline, CDR1 SGHRS and CDR2 YFSETQ. J gave up 7 bases and V 4 bases, and 13 bases lay outside the gene matches. The CDR3 DNA reads TGCGCCAGCAGCCCCCTGGCAGGGGGGCACGGTGAAAAACTGTTTTTT. It encodes CASSPLAGGHGEKLFF.

CDR3 sequence reads: CASRIDSFSYEQYF. The CDR3 region has the DNA TGCGCCAGCAGAATAGACAGCTTCTCCTACGAGCAGTACTTC. This rearrangement joins TRBV5-1 to TRBJ2-7; maybe TRBD1 (5 bases). CDR3 length: 14 amino acids. Germline loops: CDR1 SGHRS, CDR2 YFSETQ. The germline V and J ends were trimmed by 5 bases and 0 bases, with 12 bases remaining between them.

The chain recombines TRBV25-1 with TRBJ2-7, with 7 bases lining up with TRBD1. The germline CDR1 and CDR2 sequences are MGHDK and SYGVNS. This CDR3 is built from 13 residues. V lost 4 bases and J lost 8; bases outside the gene matches: 8. The DNA for the CDR3 is TGTGCCAGCAGTGTGGGGACAGATATAAAGCAGTACTTC. This encodes CASSVGTDIKQYF.

The chain links TRBV11-1 to TRBJ2-3; tentative D call: TRBD2 (6 bases). The CDR3 contains 15 residues. The V end lost 3 bases, the J end lost 0 bases, and 10 bases lay between the germline ends. Germline assignment: CDR1 SGHAT and CDR2 FQDESV (reference sequence). CDR3: CASSFAGTSTDTQYF. The CDR3, as DNA: TGTGCCAGCAGCTTCGCCGGGACTAGCACAGATACGCAGTATTTT.

This sequence joins TRBV3-1 (or the pseudogene TRBV3-2) and TRBJ2-7, with TRBD1 identical over 7 bases. The V and J ends lost 6 bases and 2 bases, in that order; junction bases with no gene match: 10. CDR3 length: 15 amino acids. CDR1 is LGHDT, CDR2 YNNKEL, per germline (reference sequence). Here the CDR3 DNA reads TGTGCCAGCAGTCCGACAGGGAATAAGCCCTACGAGCAGTACTTC. Translating gives CASSPTGNKPYEQYF.

The chain carries TRBV2 and TRBJ1-5; 8 nucleotides line up with TRBD1. Trimming cost V 0 bases and J 4 bases; bases outside gene matches: 17. Germline lookup yields CDR1 SNHLY and CDR2 FYNNEI. The CDR3 is 20 residues long. The CDR3 DNA is TGTGCCAGCAGTGAAGCGTTACCTGACAGGGGTGGGCAGGCAAATCAGCCCCAGCATTTT. Translating gives CASSEALPDRGGQANQPQHF.

The gene calls are TRBV28 and TRBJ2-5; TRBD2 might be the D (6 bases). The CDR3 has 16 amino acids. CDR1 is MDHEN, CDR2 SYDVKM, per germline. Trimming took off 5 bases at V and 5 bases at J, with 21 bases between the two ends. CDR3 residues: CASSPGGVPTGETQYF. CDR3 DNA: TGTGCCAGCAGTCCGGGCGGGGTACCTACTGGGGAGACCCAGTACTTC.

Concerning this clone itself: Other DNA sequences in the sample encode the same CDR3. The genes are TRBV19 and TRBJ1-1, with no clear D. V was trimmed by 5 bases and J by 0 bases, leaving 4 bases between them. The CDR3 covers 12 residues. CDR1 LNHDA and CDR2 SQIVND come from the germline V gene (reference sequence). This CDR3 is CASSPVNTEAFF. The CDR3 DNA sequence: TGTGCCAGTAGTCCGGTGAACACTGAAGCTTTCTTT.

This rearrangement joins TRBV12-3 or TRBV12-4 to TRBJ2-5, with TRBD2 as a possible D gene (5 bases). The CDR3 sequence is 13 residues long. V shed 3 bases and J shed 2 bases, with 7 bases lying between them. DNA of the CDR3: TGTGCCAGCAGTTTCGGCGGGCAAGAGACCCAGTACTTC. It translates to CASSFGGQETQYF.

The gene calls are TRBV4-3 and TRBJ2-3; TRBD2 matches at 7 bases. CDR1 and CDR2 from the germline V gene are LGHNA and YSLEER. Unmatched junction bases numbered 7, after V lost 0 bases and J lost 1 base. CDR3 length: 17 amino acids. The CDR3 nucleotides are TGCGCCAGCAGCCAAGATTCCCCGGGGAGGGGCACAGATACGCAGTATTTT. This gives the protein CASSQDSPGRGTDTQYF.